Listed below are T cell receptor beta chains from one sample, sequenced in a study of T cell responses to AZD1222 COVID-19 vaccine. TCRdb's copy holds only in-frame clones and misses some; the assay was immunoSEQ multiplex PCR. The top ten hold around 9.9% of the sample, which has some 120,000 clones, roughly 80% seen once. The sequences come from peripheral blood, collected on day 0 of AZD1222 vaccination. The source is an adult in good health. CDR3s include the opening cysteine and the closing phenylalanine or tryptophan. A D gene is named only where the DNA matches it firmly. Some rows have no size entry. The others give once, few or many, or a class for an expanded clone.

clone_size	j_call	v_call	d_call	cdr3_nt	cdr3_aa
once	TRBJ1-4	TRBV14	-	TGTGCCAGCAGCCAAAGTTCGGGGGCGCAAGAAAAACTGTTTTTT	CASSQSSGAQEKLFF
-	TRBJ2-5	TRBV19	-	TGTGCCACCTCTAGGGGGGAGACCCAGTACTTC	CATSRGETQYF
-	TRBJ2-3	TRBV27	TRBD1	TGTGCCAGCAGTACCGAAGGGGCAGGGGGTGGTACGCAGTATTTT	CASSTEGAGGGTQYF
once	TRBJ2-3	TRBV9	-	TGTGCCAGCAGCCGGGACTCCGCGGGGACAGATACGCAGTATTTT	CASSRDSAGTDTQYF
-	TRBJ2-2	TRBV29-1	TRBD2	TGCAGCGTTGAACAGACTAGCGGGAACGACGGGGAGCTGTTTTTT	CSVEQTSGNDGELFF
-	TRBJ2-1	TRBV18	-	TGTGCCAGCTCAGCCGGGATGAACTCCTACAATGAGCAGTTCTTC	CASSAGMNSYNEQFF
-	TRBJ1-4	TRBV19	TRBD1	TGTGCCAGTAGTATAACCGGGACAGGGGGCGAAAAACTGTTTTTT	CASSITGTGGEKLFF
-	TRBJ2-2	TRBV19	-	TGTGCCAGTAGGTACGGTTCGAACACCGGGGAGCTGTTTTTT	CASRYGSNTGELFF
-	TRBJ2-7	TRBV19	-	TGTGCCAGTAGTATCCAGGGTACCTACGAGCAGTACTTC	CASSIQGTYEQYF
once	TRBJ1-5	TRBV28	-	TGTGCCAGCAGTCCCTACAATCAGCCCCAGCATTTT	CASSPYNQPQHF
-	TRBJ2-5	TRBV9	TRBD2	TGTGCCAGCAGCGCGACTAGCGGACAAGAGACCCAGTACTTC	CASSATSGQETQYF
-	TRBJ1-6	TRBV19	-	TGTGCCAGTAGTTCCCGTCAGGGGACCTCCTATAATTCACCCCTCCACTTT	CASSSRQGTSYNSPLHF
-	TRBJ1-4	TRBV5-1	-	TGCGCCAGCAGCTTGAATGGGGCGAGGACTAATGAAAAACTGTTTTTT	CASSLNGARTNEKLFF
-	TRBJ1-5	TRBV14	-	TGTGCCAGCAGCCAAGATAGGGGCCAGCCCCAGCATTTT	CASSQDRGQPQHF
few	TRBJ2-7	TRBV19	-	TGTGCCAGTAGGGACGCCGGGGGTTACGAGCAGTACTTC	CASRDAGGYEQYF
-	TRBJ1-4	TRBV7-2	-	TGTGCCAGCAGCACCCGACAGTCTGAAAAACTGTTTTTT	CASSTRQSEKLFF
-	TRBJ1-6	TRBV10-1	TRBD1	TGCGCCAGCAGCGAAGGGGGCTGTCGGTCACCCCTCCACTTT	CASSEGGCRSPLHF
-	TRBJ1-5	TRBV19	-	TGTGCCAGCAGCCGGTTCGGTGGACAGAGCAATCAGCCCCAGCATTTT	CASSRFGGQSNQPQHF
-	TRBJ1-3	TRBV11-3	-	TGTGCCAGCAGCGTCGACCCAAACACCATATATTTT	CASSVDPNTIYF
-	TRBJ1-1	TRBV5-1	-	TGCGCCAGCAGCTTTCAGCCCAGGTCGACGGGGGGGAACACTGAAGCTTTCTTT	CASSFQPRSTGGNTEAFF
-	TRBJ1-6	TRBV19	TRBD1	TGTGCCACCGGACAGGGACATAATTCACCCCTCCACTTT	CATGQGHNSPLHF
-	TRBJ2-7	TRBV11-2	TRBD1	TGTGCCAGCAAAGTAGGACAGGGGACCTACGAGCAGTACTTC	CASKVGQGTYEQYF
-	TRBJ2-5	TRBV28	TRBD1	TGTGCCAGCAGCCTTCCGGACAGGGCGGGGACCCAGTACTTC	CASSLPDRAGTQYF
-	TRBJ1-2	TRBV25-1	TRBD1	TGTGCCAGCAGTGAATACGACAGGGGGACCTATGGCTACACCTTC	CASSEYDRGTYGYTF
-	TRBJ2-5	TRBV19	TRBD1	TGTGCCAGTAGTATACGCCACAGGACAGGGGTATTTCAAGAGACCCAGTACTTC	CASSIRHRTGVFQETQYF
-	TRBJ1-4	TRBV18	-	TGTGCCAGCTCACCAGCAGAACCCTCAACTAATGAAAAACTGTTTTTT	CASSPAEPSTNEKLFF
-	TRBJ2-3	TRBV10-1	TRBD2	TGCGCCAGCAGTGACGGCCAGCGGGAGGATGGGTGGCTCCGCACAGATACGCAGTATTTT	CASSDGQREDGWLRTDTQYF
-	TRBJ2-2	TRBV6-5	TRBD1	TGTGCCAGCAGTTATAGACAGGGCGTGACCGGGGAGCTGTTTTTT	CASSYRQGVTGELFF
-	TRBJ2-2	TRBV6-2/TRBV6-3	-	TGTGCCAGCAGTTACTATGGACCGGCGGCCGGGGAGCTGTTTTTT	CASSYYGPAAGELFF